This TCR beta chain appears in the sequencing data of a study of blood T cell repertoires in COVID-19 (dated by TCRdb to the early 2020s). Regarding the research as a whole: The collaborator samples originated in the United States, Italy and Spain and spanned the acute and convalescent phases of COVID-19. Nearly every sample came with metadata listing a de-identified subject ID, COVID-19 status, age in years and sex. Where available, HLA class I and class II types were obtained from metadata supplied by the sample provider rather than from assay-based typing. The repertoires were released in a freely available public database meant as a resource for research on the immune response to SARS-CoV-2. Samples were obtained from the ongoing ImmuneRACE study (first 160 participants) and from over 1,000 subjects provided by 6 global collaborators. The material from the prospective study consisted of cDNA or gDNA derived from T cells, B-cell-depleted T cells, or PBMCs. Deeply sampled blood TCRbeta repertoires from subjects exposed to, actively infected with, or recovered from COVID-19 were included in the dataset.

What the study reported, not specific to this receptor: The amount of clinical and demographic metadata varied by source and participant and was provided uncurated.

CDR1 and CDR2 were assigned from the germline V gene (reference sequence) as LGHDT and YNNKEL. A distance of 31 bases separates the germline ends of V and J, which lose 4 bases and 4 bases respectively. Reading from cysteine to phenylalanine, the CDR3 counts 20 amino acids. The DNA shown is the 60-base CDR3, in frame from base 1. Collaborating institutions collected whole blood in K2EDTA tubes following their own protocols. Collaborator samples were shipped for TCRbeta analysis as frozen whole blood, isolated PBMCs, or DNA extracted from either sample type. On this clone itself: Its antigen is still unknown. Per-nucleotide qualities are absent, and no much larger clonotype sits a single base away.

TCRbeta CDR3 regions were amplified from genomic DNA using the immunoSEQ Assay, a bias-controlled multiplex PCR. The authors' pipeline ran thus. Within the assay, amplification of reference gene primers was used to estimate how many nucleated cells each sample contained. Sequence reads were collapsed and filtered to measure the absolute abundance of every unique TCRbeta CDR3 rearrangement. Productive Simpson clonality was computed per sample as the square root of Simpson's diversity index over productive rearrangements. Sourced from immuneACCESS, this table was stored by TCRdb with only in-frame sequences that have V and J called. A share of the clones is absent; for the studies checked, an unresolved V gene accounts for under half, and the remainder has no known explanation. The V and J calls and the clone size are those of that table, but D and trimming were determined from the DNA. Recorded for this sample are 90,000 or so clones; approximately 90% of them occurred a single time. Roughly 1.8% of the sample is held by the ten biggest clonotypes.

This chain joins TRBV3-1 (or the pseudogene TRBV3-2) to TRBJ1-2, with TRBD1 as a weak D call on 6 bases. The sequencing sample was made of peripheral blood. The clonotype comes from a human donor with active COVID-19. The donor label of this sample is uncertain. At the DNA level, the sequence is TGTGCCAGCAGCCTGAGTCACCCAAGGGCTGTCGGGGGGCAGATCTATGGCTACACCTTC. Translated, this is CASSLSHPRAVGGQIYGYTF.